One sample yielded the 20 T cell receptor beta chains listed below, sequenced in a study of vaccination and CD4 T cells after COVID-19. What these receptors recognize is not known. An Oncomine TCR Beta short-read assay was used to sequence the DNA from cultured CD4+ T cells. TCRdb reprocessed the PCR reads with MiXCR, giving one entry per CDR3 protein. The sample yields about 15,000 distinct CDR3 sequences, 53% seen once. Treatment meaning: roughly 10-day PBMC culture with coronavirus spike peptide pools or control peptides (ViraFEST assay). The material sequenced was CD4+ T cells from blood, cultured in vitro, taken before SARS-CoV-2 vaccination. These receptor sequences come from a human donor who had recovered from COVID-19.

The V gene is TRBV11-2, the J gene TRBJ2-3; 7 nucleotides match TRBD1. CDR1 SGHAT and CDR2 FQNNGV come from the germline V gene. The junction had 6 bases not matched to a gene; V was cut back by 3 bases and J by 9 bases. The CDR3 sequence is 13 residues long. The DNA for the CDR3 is TGTGCCAGCAGCTTGGATCGGGACAGCACGCAGTATTTT. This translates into CASSLDRDSTQYF.

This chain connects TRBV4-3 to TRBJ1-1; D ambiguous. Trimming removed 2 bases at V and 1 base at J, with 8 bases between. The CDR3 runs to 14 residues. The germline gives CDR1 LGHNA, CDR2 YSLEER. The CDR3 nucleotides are TGCGCCAGCAGCCAAAGCCGAGAGAACACTGAAGCTTTCTTT. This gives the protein CASSQSRENTEAFF.

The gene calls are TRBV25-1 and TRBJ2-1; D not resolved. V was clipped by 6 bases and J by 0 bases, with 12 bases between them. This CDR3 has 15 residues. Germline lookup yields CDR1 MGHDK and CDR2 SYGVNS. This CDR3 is CASSHSLSSYNEQFF. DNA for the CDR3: TGTGCCAGCAGCCATTCCCTGAGCTCCTACAATGAGCAGTTCTTC.

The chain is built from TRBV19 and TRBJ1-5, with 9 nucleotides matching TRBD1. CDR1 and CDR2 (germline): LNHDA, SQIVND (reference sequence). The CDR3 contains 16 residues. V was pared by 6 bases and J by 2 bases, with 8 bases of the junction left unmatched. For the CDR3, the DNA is TGTGCCAGTAGCTGGGGACAGGGTTCCGGCAATCAGCCCCAGCATTTT. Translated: CASSWGQGSGNQPQHF.

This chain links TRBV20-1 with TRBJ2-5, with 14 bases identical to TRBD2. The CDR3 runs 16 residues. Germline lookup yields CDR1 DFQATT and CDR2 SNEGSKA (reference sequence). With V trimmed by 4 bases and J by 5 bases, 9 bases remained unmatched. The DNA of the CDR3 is TGCAGTGCTAAAGCAGGACTAGCGGGAGGATGGGAGACCCAGTACTTC. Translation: CSAKAGLAGGWETQYF.

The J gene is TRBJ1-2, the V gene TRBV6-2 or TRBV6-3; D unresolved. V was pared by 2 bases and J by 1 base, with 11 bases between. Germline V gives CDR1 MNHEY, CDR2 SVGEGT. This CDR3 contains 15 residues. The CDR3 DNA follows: TGTGCCAGCAGTTACCGGCCCAGCCTTAACTATGGCTACACCTTC. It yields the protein CASSYRPSLNYGYTF.

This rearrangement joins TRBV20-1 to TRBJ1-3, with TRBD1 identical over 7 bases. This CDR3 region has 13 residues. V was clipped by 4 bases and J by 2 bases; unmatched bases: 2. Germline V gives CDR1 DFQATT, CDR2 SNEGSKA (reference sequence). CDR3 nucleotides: TGCAGTGCTACAGGGACAGCTGGAAACACCATATATTTT. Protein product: CSATGTAGNTIYF.

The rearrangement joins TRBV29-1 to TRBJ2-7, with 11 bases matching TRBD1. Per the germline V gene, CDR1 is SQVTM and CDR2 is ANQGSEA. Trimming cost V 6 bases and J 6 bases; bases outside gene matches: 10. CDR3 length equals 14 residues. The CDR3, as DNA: TGCAGCGTGGTACCGGGACAGGGGGTTCCCGAGCAGTACTTC. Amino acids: CSVVPGQGVPEQYF.

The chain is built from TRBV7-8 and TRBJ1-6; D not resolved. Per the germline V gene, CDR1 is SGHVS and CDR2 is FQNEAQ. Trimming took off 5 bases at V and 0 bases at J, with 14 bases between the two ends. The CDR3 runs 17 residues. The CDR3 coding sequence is TGTGCCAGCAGCCCGGTGTGGCAGGACTCCTATAATTCACCCCTCCACTTT. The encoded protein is CASSPVWQDSYNSPLHF.

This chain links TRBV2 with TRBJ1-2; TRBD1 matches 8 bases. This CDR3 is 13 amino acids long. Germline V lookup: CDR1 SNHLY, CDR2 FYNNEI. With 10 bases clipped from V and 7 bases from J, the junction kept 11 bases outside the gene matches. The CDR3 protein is CATGPDRAAGYTF. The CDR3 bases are TGTGCCACCGGTCCGGACAGGGCGGCTGGCTACACCTTC.

The DNA of the CDR3 is TGTGCCAGCAGCCCCCGGGCTGGCGAGCAGTACTTC. Its protein is CASSPRAGEQYF. The V gene is TRBV7-9, the J gene TRBJ2-7; D gene unclear. The CDR3 has 12 amino acids. Trimming pared 5 bases from V and 6 bases from J, leaving 11 bases between. Germline CDR1 and CDR2: SEHNR and FQNEAQ (reference sequence). The variable domain in full, completed from reference TRBV7-9 and TRBJ2-7, reads DTGVSQNPRHKITKRGQNVTFRCDPISEHNRLYWYRQTLGQGPEFLTYFQNEAQLEKSRLLSDRFSAERPKGSFSTLEIQRTEQGDSAMYLCASSPRAGEQYFGPGTRLTVT.

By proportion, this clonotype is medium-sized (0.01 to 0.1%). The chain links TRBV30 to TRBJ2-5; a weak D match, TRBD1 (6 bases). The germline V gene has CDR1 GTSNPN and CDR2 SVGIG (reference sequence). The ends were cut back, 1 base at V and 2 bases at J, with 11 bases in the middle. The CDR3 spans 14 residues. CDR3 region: CAWSGDRWQETQYF. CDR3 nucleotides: TGTGCCTGGAGTGGCGACAGGTGGCAAGAGACCCAGTACTTC. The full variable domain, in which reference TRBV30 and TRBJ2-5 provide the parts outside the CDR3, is SQTIHQWPATLVQPVGSPLSLECTVEGTSNPNLYWYRQAAGRGLQLLFYSVGIGQISSEVPQNLSASRPQDRQFILSSKKLLLSDSGFYLCAWSGDRWQETQYFGPGTRLLVL.

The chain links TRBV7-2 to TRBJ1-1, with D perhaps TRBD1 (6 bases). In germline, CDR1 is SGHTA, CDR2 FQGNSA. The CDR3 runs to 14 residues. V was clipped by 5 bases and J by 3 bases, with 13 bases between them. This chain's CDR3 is CASSQPGQHTEAFF. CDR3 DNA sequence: TGTGCCAGCAGCCAGCCTGGACAGCACACTGAAGCTTTCTTT.

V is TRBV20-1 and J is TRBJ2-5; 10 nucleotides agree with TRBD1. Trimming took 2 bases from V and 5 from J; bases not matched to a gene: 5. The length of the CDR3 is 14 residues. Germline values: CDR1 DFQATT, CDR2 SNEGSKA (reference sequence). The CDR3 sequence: CSARRQGARETQYF. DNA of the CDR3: TGCAGTGCTAGAAGACAGGGGGCGAGGGAGACCCAGTACTTC.

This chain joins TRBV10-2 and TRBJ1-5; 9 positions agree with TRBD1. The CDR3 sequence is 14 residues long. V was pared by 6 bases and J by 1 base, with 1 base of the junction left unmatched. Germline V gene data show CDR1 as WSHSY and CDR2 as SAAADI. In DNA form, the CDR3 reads TGCGCCAGCAGGGGACAGGGAAGCAATCAGCCCCAGCATTTT. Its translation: CASRGQGSNQPQHF.

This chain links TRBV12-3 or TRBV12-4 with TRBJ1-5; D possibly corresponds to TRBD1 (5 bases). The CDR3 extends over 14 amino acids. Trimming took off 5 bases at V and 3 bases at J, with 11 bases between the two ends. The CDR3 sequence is CASSHDSFNQPQHF. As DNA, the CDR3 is TGTGCCAGCAGTCATGACAGCTTCAATCAGCCCCAGCATTTT.

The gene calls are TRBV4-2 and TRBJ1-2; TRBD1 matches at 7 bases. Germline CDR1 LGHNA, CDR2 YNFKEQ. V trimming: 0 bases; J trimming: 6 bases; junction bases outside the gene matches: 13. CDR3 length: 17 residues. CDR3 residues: CASSQDWNVKGGDGYTF. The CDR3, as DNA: TGTGCCAGCAGCCAAGATTGGAACGTCAAAGGGGGCGATGGCTACACCTTC.

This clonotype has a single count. CDR3 DNA sequence: TGCAGTGCTAGAGAAGCCAGCTCCCTTTCGTACTTC. Its protein is CSAREASSLSYF. The genes are TRBV20-1 and TRBJ2-4; D is undetermined. This CDR3 contains 12 residues. The V and J ends lost 0 bases and 15 bases respectively, with 15 bases between them. Germline V gene lookup returns CDR1 DFQATT and CDR2 SNEGSKA (reference sequence).

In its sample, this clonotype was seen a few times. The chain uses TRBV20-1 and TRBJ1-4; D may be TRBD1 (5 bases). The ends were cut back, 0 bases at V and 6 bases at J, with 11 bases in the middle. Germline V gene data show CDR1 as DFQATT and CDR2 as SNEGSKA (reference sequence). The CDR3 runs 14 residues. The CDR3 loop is CSARDAGSDEKLFF. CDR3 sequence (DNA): TGCAGTGCTAGAGATGCAGGGTCGGATGAAAAACTGTTTTTT.

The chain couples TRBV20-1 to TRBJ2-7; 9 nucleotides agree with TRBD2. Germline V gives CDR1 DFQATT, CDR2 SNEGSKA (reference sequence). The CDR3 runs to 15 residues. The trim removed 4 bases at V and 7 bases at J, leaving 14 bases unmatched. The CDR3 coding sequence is TGCAGTGCTAAGCCCCGACTAGCGGTACAGTGGGAGCAGTACTTC. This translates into CSAKPRLAVQWEQYF.